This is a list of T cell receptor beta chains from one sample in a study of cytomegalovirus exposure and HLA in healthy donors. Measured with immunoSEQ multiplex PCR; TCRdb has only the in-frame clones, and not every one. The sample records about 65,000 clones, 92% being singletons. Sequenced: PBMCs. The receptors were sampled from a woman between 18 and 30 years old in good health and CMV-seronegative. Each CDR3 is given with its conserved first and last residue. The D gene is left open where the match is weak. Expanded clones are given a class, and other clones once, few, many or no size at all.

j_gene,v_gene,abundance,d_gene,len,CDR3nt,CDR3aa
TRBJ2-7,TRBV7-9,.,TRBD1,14,TGTGCCAGCAGCCAACCTGGGACAGTCTACGAGCAGTACTTC,CASSQPGTVYEQYF
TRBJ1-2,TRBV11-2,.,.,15,TGTGCCAGCAGCCATTCCGGACAGCTCAGCTATGGCTACACCTTC,CASSHSGQLSYGYTF
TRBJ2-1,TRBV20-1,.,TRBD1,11,TGCAGTGCTAGCGGGACAGTTGAGCAGTTCTTC,CSASGTVEQFF
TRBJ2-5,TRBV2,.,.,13,TGTGCCAGCAGCTGGCGGCGGGAAGAGACCCAGTACTTC,CASSWRREETQYF
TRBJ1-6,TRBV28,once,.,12,TGTGCCAGCCACAGGGCCAATTCACCCCTCCACTTT,CASHRANSPLHF
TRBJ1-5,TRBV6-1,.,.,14,TGTGCCAGCATGTGGGGGCGCGGCAATCAGCCCCAGCATTTT,CASMWGRGNQPQHF
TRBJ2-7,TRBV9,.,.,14,TGTGCCAGCAGCGTAGGGGGACACTCCTACGAGCAGTACTTC,CASSVGGHSYEQYF
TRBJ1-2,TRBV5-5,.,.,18,TGTGCCAGCAGCTTGGATCCAGCAGGGAGGGGACCTAACTATGGCTACACCTTC,CASSLDPAGRGPNYGYTF
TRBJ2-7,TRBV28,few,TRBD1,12,TGTGCCACCAGGACAGGGAGTTACGAGCAGTACTTC,CATRTGSYEQYF
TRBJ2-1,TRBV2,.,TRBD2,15,TGTGCCAGCAGTGAAGGCTTCACTAGCGGGAGAGGGCGGTTCTTC,CASSEGFTSGRGRFF
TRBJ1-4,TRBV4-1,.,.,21,TGCGCCAGCAGCCAGACTCCACCTGGGACATACCACCCATCAACTAATGAAAAACTGTTTTTT,CASSQTPPGTYHPSTNEKLFF
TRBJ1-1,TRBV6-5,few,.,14,TGTGCCAGCAGTTCCACTTTCAGGGGCACTGAAGCTTTCTTT,CASSSTFRGTEAFF
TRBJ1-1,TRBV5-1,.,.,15,TGCGCCAGCAGCACGGTGACAGATCCGAACACTGAAGCTTTCTTT,CASSTVTDPNTEAFF
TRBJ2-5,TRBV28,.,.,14,TGTGCCAGCAGATTAACAGGGTACCAAGAGACCCAGTACTTC,CASRLTGYQETQYF
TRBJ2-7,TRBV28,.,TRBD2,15,TGTGCCAGCGCCATCCAAGCGGGGGGGTCCTACGAGCAGTACTTC,CASAIQAGGSYEQYF
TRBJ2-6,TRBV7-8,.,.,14,TGTGCCAGCAGCTCCATGTCTGGGGCCAACGTCCTGACTTTC,CASSSMSGANVLTF
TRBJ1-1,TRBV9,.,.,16,TGTGCCAGCAGCGTAGGACAGGTGATCATGAACACTGAAGCTTTCTTT,CASSVGQVIMNTEAFF
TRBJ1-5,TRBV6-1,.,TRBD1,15,TGTGCCAGCAGTGGCCAGGACAGGAGCAATCAGCCCCAGCATTTT,CASSGQDRSNQPQHF
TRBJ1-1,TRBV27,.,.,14,TGTGCCAGCAGTCCGTTTCGGGGGACCGCTGAAGCTTTCTTT,CASSPFRGTAEAFF
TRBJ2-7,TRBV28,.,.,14,TGTGCCAGCAGGATCCGGGACAAGCCCTACGAGCAGTACTTC,CASRIRDKPYEQYF
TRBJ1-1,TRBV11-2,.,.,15,TGTGCCAGCAGCTTAGTCGGGGGAGGGGGCACTGAAGCTTTCTTT,CASSLVGGGGTEAFF
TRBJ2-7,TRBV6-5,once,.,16,TGTGCCAGCAGTTACTCGAGATCCTATAGCTCCTACGAGCAGTACTTC,CASSYSRSYSSYEQYF
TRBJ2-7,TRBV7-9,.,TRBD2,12,TGTGCCAGCAGCCCGGACGGGAGGGAGCAGTACTTC,CASSPDGREQYF
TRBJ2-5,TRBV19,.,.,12,TGTGCCAGTATCCAGGTCCAAGAGACCCAGTACTTC,CASIQVQETQYF
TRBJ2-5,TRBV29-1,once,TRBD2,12,TGCAGCGGTAGCGGGGGATTTGAGACCCAGTACTTC,CSGSGGFETQYF
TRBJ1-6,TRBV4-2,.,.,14,TGTGCCAGCAGCCAAAACAGGGAGCATTCACCCCTCCACTTT,CASSQNREHSPLHF
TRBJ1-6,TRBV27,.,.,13,TGTGCCAGCAGTCAGGGCACTAATTCACCCCTCCACTTT,CASSQGTNSPLHF
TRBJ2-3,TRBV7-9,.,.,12,TGTGCCAGCAGCTTAACGAGAGATACGCAGTATTTT,CASSLTRDTQYF
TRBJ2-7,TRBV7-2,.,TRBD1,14,TGTGCCAGCAGCTACCGGACAGGGCGGAACGAGCAGTACTTC,CASSYRTGRNEQYF
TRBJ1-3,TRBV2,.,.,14,TGTGCCAGCAGTGATCAGGGGATTGGAAACACCATATATTTT,CASSDQGIGNTIYF
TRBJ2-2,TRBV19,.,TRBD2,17,TGTGCCAGTAGCGGGACCGGGACTAGCGTTAAGATCGGGGAGCTGTTTTTT,CASSGTGTSVKIGELFF
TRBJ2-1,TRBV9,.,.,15,TGTGCCAGCAGCGCACGGGGTTACTCCTACAATGAGCAGTTCTTC,CASSARGYSYNEQFF
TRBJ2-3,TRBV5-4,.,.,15,TGTGCCAGCAGCTTGCTGGGTCAGGGGCTTGATACGCAGTATTTT,CASSLLGQGLDTQYF
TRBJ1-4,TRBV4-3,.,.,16,TGCGCCAGCAGCCAAGAAGCTAGGCAGATTAATGAAAAACTGTTTTTT,CASSQEARQINEKLFF
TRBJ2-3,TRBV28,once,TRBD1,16,TGTGCCAGCAGTACGCGGGGACAGGGGCTCACAGATACGCAGTATTTT,CASSTRGQGLTDTQYF
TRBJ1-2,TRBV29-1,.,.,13,TGCAGCGTGGACCGACAGTGGCTCTATGGCTACACCTTC,CSVDRQWLYGYTF
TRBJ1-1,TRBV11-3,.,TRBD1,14,TGTGCCAGCAGCACGGGACAGGGGGCTACTGAAGCTTTCTTT,CASSTGQGATEAFF
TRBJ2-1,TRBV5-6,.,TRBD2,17,TGTGCCAGCAGCTTGGTAACTAGCGGGGCACTCTACAATGAGCAGTTCTTC,CASSLVTSGALYNEQFF
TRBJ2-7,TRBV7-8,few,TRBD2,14,TGTGCCAGCAGCTCGGGACTAGCGGGTTACGAGCAGTACTTC,CASSSGLAGYEQYF
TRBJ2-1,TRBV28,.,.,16,TGTGCCAGCAGTCTAACGGGCAGGGGAAGGGAAAATGAGCAGTTCTTC,CASSLTGRGRENEQFF
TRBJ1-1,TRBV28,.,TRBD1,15,TGTGCCAGCAGTTCGGGGGGACAGGGGAGCACTGAAGCTTTCTTT,CASSSGGQGSTEAFF
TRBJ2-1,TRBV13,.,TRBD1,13,TGTGCCAGCAGAAATGACAGGGCCGATGAGCAGTTCTTC,CASRNDRADEQFF
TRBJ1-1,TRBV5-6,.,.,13,TGTGCCAGCAGCTTGCCAGGGAACACTGAAGCTTTCTTT,CASSLPGNTEAFF
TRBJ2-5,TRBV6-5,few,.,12,TGTGCCAGCAGGCACCAACGGGAGACCCAGTACTTC,CASRHQRETQYF
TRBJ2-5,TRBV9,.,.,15,TGTGCCAGCAGCCCACTAAGAGGGCGAGGGGAGACCCAGTACTTC,CASSPLRGRGETQYF
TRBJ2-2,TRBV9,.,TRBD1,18,TGTGCCAGCAGCGTAGTGCCCCACAGGGGCGGTAACACCGGGGAGCTGTTTTTT,CASSVVPHRGGNTGELFF
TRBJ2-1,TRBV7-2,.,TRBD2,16,TGTGCCAGCAGCCCCCCCCTAGGGACTAGCGCAGGTGGGGAGTTCTTC,CASSPPLGTSAGGEFF
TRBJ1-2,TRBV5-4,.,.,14,TGTGCCAGCAGCCACGCCGGACAGAACTATGGCTACACCTTC,CASSHAGQNYGYTF
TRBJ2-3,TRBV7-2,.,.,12,TGTGCCAGCAGCTTACAGGGGGGTACGCAGTATTTT,CASSLQGGTQYF
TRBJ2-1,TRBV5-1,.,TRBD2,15,TGCGCCAGCAGCTTGTGGCTAGCGGGCTACAATGAGCAGTTCTTC,CASSLWLAGYNEQFF
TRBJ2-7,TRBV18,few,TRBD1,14,TGTGCCAGCTCACGGGACAGCAACTCCTACGAGCAGTACTTC,CASSRDSNSYEQYF